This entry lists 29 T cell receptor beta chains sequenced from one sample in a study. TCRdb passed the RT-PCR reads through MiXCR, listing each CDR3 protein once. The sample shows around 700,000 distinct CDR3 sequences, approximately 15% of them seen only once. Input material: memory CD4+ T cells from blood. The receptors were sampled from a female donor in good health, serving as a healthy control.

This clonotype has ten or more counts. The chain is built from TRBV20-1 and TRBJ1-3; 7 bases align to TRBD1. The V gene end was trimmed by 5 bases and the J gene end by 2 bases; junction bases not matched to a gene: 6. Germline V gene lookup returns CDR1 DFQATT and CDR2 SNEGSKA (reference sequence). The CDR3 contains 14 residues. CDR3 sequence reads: CSARRQGPGNTIYF. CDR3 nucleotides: TGCAGTGCTCGGCGACAGGGACCTGGAAACACCATATATTTT.

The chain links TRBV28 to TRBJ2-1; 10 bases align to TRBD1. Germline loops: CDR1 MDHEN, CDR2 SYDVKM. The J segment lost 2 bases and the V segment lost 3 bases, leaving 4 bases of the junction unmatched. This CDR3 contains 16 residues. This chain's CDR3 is CASSLLTGGAYNEQFF. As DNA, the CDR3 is TGTGCCAGCAGTTTGTTGACAGGGGGCGCCTACAATGAGCAGTTCTTC.

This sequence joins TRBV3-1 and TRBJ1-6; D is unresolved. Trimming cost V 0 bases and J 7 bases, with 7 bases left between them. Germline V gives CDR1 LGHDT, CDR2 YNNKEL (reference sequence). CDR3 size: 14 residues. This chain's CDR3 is CASSQETKNSPLHF. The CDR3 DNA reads TGTGCCAGCAGCCAAGAGACCAAAAATTCACCCCTCCACTTT.

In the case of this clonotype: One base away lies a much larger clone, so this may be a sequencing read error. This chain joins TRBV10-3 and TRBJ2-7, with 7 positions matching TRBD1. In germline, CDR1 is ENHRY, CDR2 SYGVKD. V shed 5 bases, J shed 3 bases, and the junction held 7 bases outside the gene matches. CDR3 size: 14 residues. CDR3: CAISLEGQFYEQYF. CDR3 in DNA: TGTGCCATCAGTTTAGAGGGACAGTTCTACGAGCAGTACTTC.

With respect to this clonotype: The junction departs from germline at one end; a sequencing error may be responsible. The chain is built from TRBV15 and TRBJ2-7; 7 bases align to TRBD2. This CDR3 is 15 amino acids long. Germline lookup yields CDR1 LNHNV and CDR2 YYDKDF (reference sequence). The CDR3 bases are TGTGCCTCCAGCAGAGATTCTAGCGGCTCCTACGAGCAGTACTTC. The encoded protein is CASSRDSSGSYEQYF.

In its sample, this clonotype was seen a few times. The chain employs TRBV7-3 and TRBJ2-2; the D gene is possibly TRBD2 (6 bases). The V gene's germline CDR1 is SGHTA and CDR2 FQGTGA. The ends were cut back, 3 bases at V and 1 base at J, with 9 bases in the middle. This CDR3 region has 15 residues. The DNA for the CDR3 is TGTGCCAGCAGCTTGGGGACTTTGAACACCGGGGAGCTGTTTTTT. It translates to CASSLGTLNTGELFF.

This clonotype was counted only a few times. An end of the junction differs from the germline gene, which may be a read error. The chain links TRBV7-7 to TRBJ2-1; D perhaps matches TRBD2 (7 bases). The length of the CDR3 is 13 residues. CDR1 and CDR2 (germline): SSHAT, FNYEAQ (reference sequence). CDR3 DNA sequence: TGTGCTAGCAGCCCTCCGGGGGGCACTGAGCAGTTCTTC. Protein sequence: CASSPPGGTEQFF.

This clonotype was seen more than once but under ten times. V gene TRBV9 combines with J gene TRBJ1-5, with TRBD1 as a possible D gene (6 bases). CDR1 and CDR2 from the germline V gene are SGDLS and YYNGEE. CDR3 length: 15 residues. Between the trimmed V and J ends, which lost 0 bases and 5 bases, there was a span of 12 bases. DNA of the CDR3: TGTGCCAGCAGCGTAGACGGACAGCCCCATCAGCCCCAGCATTTT. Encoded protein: CASSVDGQPHQPQHF.

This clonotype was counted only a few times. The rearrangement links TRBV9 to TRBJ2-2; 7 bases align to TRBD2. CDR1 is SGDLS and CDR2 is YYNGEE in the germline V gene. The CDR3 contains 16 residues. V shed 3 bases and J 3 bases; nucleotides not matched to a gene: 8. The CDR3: CASSATQGGDTGELFF. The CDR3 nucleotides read TGTGCCAGCAGCGCCACCCAGGGAGGGGACACCGGGGAGCTGTTTTTT.

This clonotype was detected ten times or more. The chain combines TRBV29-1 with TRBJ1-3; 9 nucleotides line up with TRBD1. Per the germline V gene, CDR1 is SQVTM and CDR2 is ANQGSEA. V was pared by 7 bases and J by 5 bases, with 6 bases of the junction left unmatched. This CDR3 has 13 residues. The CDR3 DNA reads TGCAGCGCTTGGGACAGGGACCGAAACACCATATATTTT. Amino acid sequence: CSAWDRDRNTIYF.

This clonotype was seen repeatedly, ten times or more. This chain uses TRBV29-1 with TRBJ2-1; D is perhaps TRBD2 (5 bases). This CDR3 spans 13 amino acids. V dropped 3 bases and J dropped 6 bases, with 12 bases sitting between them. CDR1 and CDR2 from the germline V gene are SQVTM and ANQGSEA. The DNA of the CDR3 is TGCAGCGTTGACTCTAGCAGCTTCAATGAGCAGTTCTTC. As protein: CSVDSSSFNEQFF.

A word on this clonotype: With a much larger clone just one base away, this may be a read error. CDR3 residues: CAIKSQNTKAFF. As DNA, the CDR3 is TGTGCCATCAAATCCCAGAACACTAAAGCTTTCTTT. The chain couples TRBV10-3 to TRBJ1-1, with D unresolved. The germline V gene encodes CDR1 ENHRY and CDR2 SYGVKD. This CDR3 is built from 12 residues.

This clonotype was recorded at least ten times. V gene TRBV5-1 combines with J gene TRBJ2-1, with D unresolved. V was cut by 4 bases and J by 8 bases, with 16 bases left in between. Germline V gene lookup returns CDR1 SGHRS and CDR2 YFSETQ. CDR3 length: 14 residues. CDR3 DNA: TGCGCCAGCAGCAGGTCTCTTCAAGGTGATGAGCAGTTCTTC. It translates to CASSRSLQGDEQFF.

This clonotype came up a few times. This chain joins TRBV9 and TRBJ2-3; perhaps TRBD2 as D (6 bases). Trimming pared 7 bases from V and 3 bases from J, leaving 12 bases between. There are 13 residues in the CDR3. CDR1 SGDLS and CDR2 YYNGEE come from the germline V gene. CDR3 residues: CASAREPTDTQYF. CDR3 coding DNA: TGTGCCAGCGCCCGGGAGCCGACAGATACGCAGTATTTT.

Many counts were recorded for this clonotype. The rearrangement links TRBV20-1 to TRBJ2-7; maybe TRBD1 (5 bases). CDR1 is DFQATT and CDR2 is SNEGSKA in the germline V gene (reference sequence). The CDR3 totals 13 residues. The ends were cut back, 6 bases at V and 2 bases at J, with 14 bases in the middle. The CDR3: CSAPPTGPYEQYF. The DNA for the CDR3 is TGCAGTGCCCCCCCCACAGGACCCTACGAGCAGTACTTC.

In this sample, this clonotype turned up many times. The CDR3 protein is CASSNGFMNTEAFF. The CDR3 DNA is TGCGCCAGCAGTAACGGGTTTATGAACACTGAAGCTTTCTTT. This chain connects TRBV5-1 to TRBJ1-1; D is unresolved. From germline, CDR1 is SGHRS and CDR2 YFSETQ. The CDR3 is made up of 14 amino acids. V was pared by 5 bases and J by 0 bases, with 11 bases between.

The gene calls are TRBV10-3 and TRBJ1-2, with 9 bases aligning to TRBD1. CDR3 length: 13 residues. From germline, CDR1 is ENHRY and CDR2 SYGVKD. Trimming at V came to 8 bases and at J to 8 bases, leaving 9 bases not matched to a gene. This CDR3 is CAIGTGNIGGYTF. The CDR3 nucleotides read TGTGCCATCGGGACAGGGAATATAGGGGGCTACACCTTC.

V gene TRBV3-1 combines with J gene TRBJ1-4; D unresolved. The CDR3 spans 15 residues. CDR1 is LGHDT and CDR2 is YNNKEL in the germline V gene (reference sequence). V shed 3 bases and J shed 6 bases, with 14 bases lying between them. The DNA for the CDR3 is TGTGCCAGCAGCCAGAACCCCGCCCCCTATGAAAAACTGTTTTTT. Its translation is CASSQNPAPYEKLFF.

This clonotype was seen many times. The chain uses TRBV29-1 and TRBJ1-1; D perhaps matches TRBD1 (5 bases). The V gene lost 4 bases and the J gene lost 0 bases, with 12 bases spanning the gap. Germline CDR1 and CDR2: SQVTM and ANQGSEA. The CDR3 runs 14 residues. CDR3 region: CSVVPGGVNTEAFF. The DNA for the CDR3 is TGCAGCGTTGTCCCCGGGGGGGTGAACACTGAAGCTTTCTTT. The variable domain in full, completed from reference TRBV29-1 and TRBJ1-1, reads SAVISQKPSRDICQRGTSLTIQCQVDSQVTMMFWYRQQPGQSLTLIATANQGSEATYESGFVIDKFPISRPNLTFSTLTVSNMSPEDSSIYLCSVVPGGVNTEAFFGQGTRLTVV.

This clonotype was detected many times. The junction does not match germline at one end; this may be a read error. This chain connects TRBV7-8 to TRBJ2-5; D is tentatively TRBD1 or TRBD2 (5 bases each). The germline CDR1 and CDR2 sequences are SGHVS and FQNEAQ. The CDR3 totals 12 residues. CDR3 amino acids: CASSPVGTTLVF. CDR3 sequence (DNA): TGTGCCAGCAGCCCCGTAGGGACGACTCTCGTCTTC.

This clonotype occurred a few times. The CDR3 here is CASSQETGQAWETQYF. The CDR3 nucleotides are TGTGCCAGCAGCCAAGAGACGGGGCAGGCGTGGGAGACCCAGTACTTC. The gene calls are TRBV3-1 and TRBJ2-5; D assignment may be TRBD1 or TRBD2 (5 bases each). CDR1 LGHDT and CDR2 YNNKEL come from the germline V gene (reference sequence). The ends were cut back, 0 bases at V and 5 bases at J, with 16 bases in the middle. This CDR3 contains 16 residues.

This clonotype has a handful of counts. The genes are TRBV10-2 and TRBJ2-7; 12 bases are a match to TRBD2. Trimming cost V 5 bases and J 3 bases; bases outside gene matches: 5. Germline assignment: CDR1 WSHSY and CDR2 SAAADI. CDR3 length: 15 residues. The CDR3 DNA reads TGCGCCAGCAGTTTTACTAGCGGGAGGTACTACGAGCAGTACTTC. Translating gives CASSFTSGRYYEQYF.

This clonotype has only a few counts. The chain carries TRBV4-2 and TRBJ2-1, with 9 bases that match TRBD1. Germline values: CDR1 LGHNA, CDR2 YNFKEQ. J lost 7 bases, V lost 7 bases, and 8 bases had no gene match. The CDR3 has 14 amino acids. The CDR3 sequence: CASKQQGARNEQFF. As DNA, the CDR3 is TGTGCCAGCAAACAACAGGGGGCGAGGAATGAGCAGTTCTTC.

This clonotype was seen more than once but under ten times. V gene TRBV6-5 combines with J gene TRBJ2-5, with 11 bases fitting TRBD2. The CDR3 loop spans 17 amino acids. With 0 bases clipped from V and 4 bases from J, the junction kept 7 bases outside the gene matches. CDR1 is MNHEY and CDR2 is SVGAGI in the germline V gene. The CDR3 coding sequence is TGTGCCAGCAGTTACTCGAGTAGCGGGGGGGCTGGAGAGACCCAGTACTTC. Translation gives CASSYSSSGGAGETQYF.

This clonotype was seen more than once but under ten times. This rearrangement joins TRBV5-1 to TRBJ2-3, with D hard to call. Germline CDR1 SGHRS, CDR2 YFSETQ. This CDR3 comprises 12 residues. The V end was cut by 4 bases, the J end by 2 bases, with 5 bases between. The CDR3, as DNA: TGCGCCAGCAGCAAGGACACAGATACGCAGTATTTT. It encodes CASSKDTDTQYF.

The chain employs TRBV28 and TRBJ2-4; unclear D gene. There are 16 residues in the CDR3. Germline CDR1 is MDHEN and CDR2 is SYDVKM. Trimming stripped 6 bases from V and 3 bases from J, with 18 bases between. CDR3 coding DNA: TGTGCCAGCAGCCTGAGCACGTTTGTGGGCAAAAACATTCAGTACTTC. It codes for CASSLSTFVGKNIQYF.

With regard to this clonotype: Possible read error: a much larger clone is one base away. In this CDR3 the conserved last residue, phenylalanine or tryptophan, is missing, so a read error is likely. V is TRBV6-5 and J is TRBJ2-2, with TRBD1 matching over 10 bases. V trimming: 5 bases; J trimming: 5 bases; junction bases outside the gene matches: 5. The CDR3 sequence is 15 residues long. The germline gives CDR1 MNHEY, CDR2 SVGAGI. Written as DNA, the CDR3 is TGTGCCAGCAGTCCCCCGGGACAGGGGACCGGGGAGCTGTTTTCT. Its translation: CASSPPGQGTGELFS.

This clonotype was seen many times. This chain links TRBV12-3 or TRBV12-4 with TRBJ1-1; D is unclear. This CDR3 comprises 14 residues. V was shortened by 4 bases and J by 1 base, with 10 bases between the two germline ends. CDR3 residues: CASSYGDRNTEAFF. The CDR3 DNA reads TGTGCCAGCAGTTACGGCGATCGGAACACTGAAGCTTTCTTT.

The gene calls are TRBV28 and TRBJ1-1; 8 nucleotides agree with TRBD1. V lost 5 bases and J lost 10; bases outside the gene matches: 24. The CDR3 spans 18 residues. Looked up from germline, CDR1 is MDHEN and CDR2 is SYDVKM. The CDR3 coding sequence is TGTGCCAGCAGTCCCGGGACAGGATCCAAAGCAGCTAGACTGGGAGCTTTCTTT. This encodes CASSPGTGSKAARLGAFF.